This section outlines one T cell receptor (beta chain) sequence together with its context. The V end was cut by 4 bases, the J end by 5 bases, with 10 bases between. The CDR3 spans 14 residues. Germline V gives CDR1 SGDLS, CDR2 YYNGEE. The method was immunoSEQ multiplex PCR; TCRdb's version includes in-frame clones alone and lacks a portion of them. Of around 170,000 clones in the sample, 81% are singletons; the top ten hold roughly 12%. This entry is derived from a study of blood T cell repertoires in COVID-19. The clonotype was recovered from a woman of 80 years or more with COVID-19, enrolled during active disease. This sequence joins TRBV9 and TRBJ1-6, with D perhaps matching TRBD1 (5 bases). The sequenced sample was peripheral blood. Written as DNA, the CDR3 is TGTGCCAGCAGCCCCAAGGGGAATAATTCACCCCTCCACTTT. Translating it yields CASSPKGNNSPLHF.